This T cell receptor (beta chain) was identified in a study of response to subunit inactivated influenza vaccine. Study observations and caveats: The study's authors posited that every seasonal influenza vaccination enlists few new T cells.

TCRdb reprocessed the RT-PCR reads via MiXCR and lists one record per CDR3 protein. The sample contains about 300,000 distinct CDR3 sequences, just over 20% of which appear only once. CDR1 is LGHNA and CDR2 is YSLEER in the germline V gene. The CDR3 runs 17 residues. V was pared by 1 base and J by 7 bases, with 10 bases of the junction left unmatched. Worth noting for this clonotype: The target antigen is unknown.

The clonotype originates from a man aged 50 to 69 who received an inactivated influenza vaccine. This specimen consisted of PBMCs from blood, obtained 21 months after vaccination. This rearrangement joins TRBV4-3 to TRBJ2-7; 13 nucleotides align to TRBD2. CDR3 in amino acids: CASSQGTGLAGAWEQYF. CDR3 DNA sequence: TGCGCCAGCAGCCAAGGAACCGGACTAGCGGGAGCTTGGGAGCAGTACTTC.